This T cell receptor beta chain was retrieved from a study of blood T cell repertoires in COVID-19. Clones were read by immunoSEQ multiplex PCR, and TCRdb kept only the in-frame ones, dropping some. The table has under 250,000 clones, 80% to 90% seen once. CDR3 length: 14 amino acids. V was clipped by 2 bases and J by 0 bases, with 8 bases between them. Germline CDR1 reads SGHRS; CDR2 reads YFSETQ. The specimen was peripheral blood. This chain joins TRBV5-1 and TRBJ1-2, with D hard to call. This TCR came from an older woman with acute or convalescent COVID-19. The CDR3 reads CASSFHSTNYGYTF. CDR3 DNA sequence: TGCGCCAGCAGCTTTCACTCTACTAACTATGGCTACACCTTC.